The next 25 T cell receptor beta chains were all read from a single sample in a study of OX40 agonist ivuxolimab in advanced cancers. Profiled with immunoSEQ multiplex PCR; TCRdb holds only in-frame clones, not every one. The profile shows about 73,000 clones, around 90% of them singletons. The sample in question was CD4+ or CD8+ T cells sorted from blood, obtained in a trial of the OX40 agonist ivuxolimab. The source is an adult with an advanced solid tumor such as melanoma, head and neck, liver or kidney cancer.

The chain links TRBV11-3 to TRBJ1-1, with a possible D match to TRBD1 (5 bases). This CDR3 is built from 15 residues. The germline CDR1 and CDR2 sequences are SGHNT and YENEEA. The germline V and J ends were trimmed by 2 bases and 1 base, with 11 bases remaining between them. DNA for the CDR3: TGTGCCAGCAGCTTAAAATCCCAGGGGAACACTGAAGCTTTCTTT. Residues: CASSLKSQGNTEAFF.

A few counts support this clone. The chain recombines TRBV6-1 with TRBJ2-7; possible D gene TRBD1, 5 bases. The CDR3 is made up of 14 amino acids. CDR1 is MNHNS, CDR2 SASEGT, per germline. V was trimmed by 5 bases and J by 0 bases, leaving 11 bases between them. The CDR3 DNA reads TGTGCCAGCAGTCGACAGAAGCCCTCCTACGAGCAGTACTTC. Translation: CASSRQKPSYEQYF.

This clone was counted a single time. The rearrangement links TRBV7-3 to TRBJ2-2, with TRBD1 as a possible D gene (6 bases). Per germline, CDR1 SGHTA and CDR2 FQGTGA. This CDR3 comprises 16 residues. V was clipped by 4 bases and J by 5 bases, with 17 bases between them. This chain's CDR3 is CASSSKTGLGTGELFF. For the CDR3, the DNA is TGTGCCAGCAGCTCAAAAACAGGGCTCGGGACCGGGGAGCTGTTTTTT.

The chain combines TRBV6-6 with TRBJ2-3; D is perhaps TRBD2 (6 bases). The CDR3 length is 16 residues. CDR1 is MNHNY and CDR2 is SVGAGI in the germline V gene (reference sequence). V was clipped by 2 bases and J by 4 bases, with 16 bases between them. CDR3 bases: TGTGCCAGCAGTTACCCCCGCGGGGTAGCCGCAGATACGCAGTATTTT. Translating gives CASSYPRGVAADTQYF.

The sample holds a few counts of this clone. V is TRBV10-1 and J is TRBJ1-5, with D possibly matching TRBD1 (5 bases). The CDR3 spans 13 residues. The ends were cut back, 3 bases at V and 7 bases at J, with 10 bases in the middle. Per the germline V gene, CDR1 is WNHNN and CDR2 is SYGVQD (reference sequence). The CDR3 reads CASSERGRQPQHF. DNA of the CDR3: TGCGCCAGCAGTGAAAGGGGACGACAGCCCCAGCATTTT.

This clone was seen only once. The rearrangement links TRBV5-6 to TRBJ2-6; 10 bases map to TRBD2. The CDR3 length is 19 residues. J gave up 0 bases and V 1 base, and 7 bases lay outside the gene matches. Germline CDR1 reads SGHDT; CDR2 reads YYEEEE. The CDR3 is CASSLFTSGAPSGANVLTF. The CDR3 DNA sequence: TGTGCCAGCAGCTTGTTTACTAGCGGGGCCCCCTCTGGGGCCAACGTCCTGACTTTC.

As to this clone: At one end, the junction sequence differs from germline, possibly due to a read error. The rearrangement links TRBV5-1 to TRBJ2-7, with D perhaps TRBD1 (6 bases). CDR1 and CDR2 (germline): SGHRS, YFSETQ. The CDR3 runs 13 residues. CDR3 protein: CASSLVRGREQYF. The DNA of the CDR3 is TGTGCCAGCAGCTTGGTCAGGGGCAGGGAGCAGTACTTC.

Worth noting for this clone: At the DNA level, this CDR3 is encoded by other sequences in the same sample as well. This sequence joins TRBV11-2 and TRBJ2-7; 8 bases map to TRBD2. Germline loops: CDR1 SGHAT, CDR2 FQNNGV. This CDR3 is built from 15 residues. With V trimmed by 1 base and J by 1 base, 3 bases remained unmatched. This chain's CDR3 is CASSLVAGGSYEQYF. CDR3 coding DNA: TGTGCCAGCAGCTTAGTCGCGGGAGGTTCCTACGAGCAGTACTTC.

The rearrangement uses TRBV28 and TRBJ2-7; 9 positions agree with TRBD1. The ends lost 3 bases at V and 2 bases at J; junction bases unmatched: 11. The CDR3 totals 17 residues. Germline values: CDR1 MDHEN, CDR2 SYDVKM. CDR3 loop: CASSFPLRQGVPYEQYF. CDR3 DNA sequence: TGTGCCAGCAGTTTTCCGCTGAGACAGGGGGTCCCCTACGAGCAGTACTTC.

The chain joins TRBV7-2 to TRBJ1-2; D unclear. This CDR3 comprises 14 residues. V was trimmed by 1 base and J by 3 bases, leaving 9 bases between them. CDR1 and CDR2 (germline): SGHTA, FQGNSA. CDR3 nucleotide sequence: TGTGCCAGCAGCTTAGTGGTCGGGGACTATGGCTACACCTTC. It encodes CASSLVVGDYGYTF. Using reference TRBV7-2 and TRBJ1-2 for the parts outside the CDR3, the full variable domain is GAGVSQSPSNKVTEKGKDVELRCDPISGHTALYWYRQSLGQGLEFLIYFQGNSAPDKSGLPSDRFSAERTGGSVSTLTIQRTQQEDSAVYLCASSLVVGDYGYTFGSGTRLTVV.

V usage is TRBV21-1 and J usage is TRBJ1-4; TRBD1 is taken as the D call from the table, unchecked against the DNA. TRBV21-1 is shown as a pseudogene. The CDR3 runs 14 residues. The CDR3 DNA is TGTGCCAGCCAGGCTACAGGGGGAGGGGAAAAACTGTTTTTT. Amino acids: CASQATGGGEKLFF.

The J gene is TRBJ2-1, the V gene TRBV2; 8 bases map to TRBD1. Germline V lookup: CDR1 SNHLY, CDR2 FYNNEI. CDR3 size: 11 residues. Germline trimming cut 6 bases from V and 14 bases from J; bases unmatched to any gene: 6. The CDR3 region has the DNA TGTGCCAGCAGCGGCGGACAGGGCAAGTTCTTC. This translates into CASSGGQGKFF. Full variable domain (rest looked up from reference TRBV2 and TRBJ2-1): EPEVTQTPSHQVTQMGQEVILRCVPISNHLYFYWYRQILGQKVEFLVSFYNNEISEKSEIFDDQFSVERPDGSNFTLKIRSTKLEDSAMYFCASSGGQGKFFGPGTRLTVL.

There are a few counts of this clone. The chain uses TRBV5-1 and TRBJ2-3; D could derive from TRBD1 or TRBD2 (5 bases each). CDR1 is SGHRS, CDR2 YFSETQ, per germline. The CDR3 consists of 16 residues. The V gene lost 4 bases and the J gene lost 0 bases, with 15 bases spanning the gap. CDR3 nucleotides: TGCGCCAGCAGCCCTTCTGTGAGGGGCAGCACAGATACGCAGTATTTT. This translates into CASSPSVRGSTDTQYF. The full variable domain, with the rest looked up from reference TRBV5-1 and TRBJ2-3, is KAGVTQTPRYLIKTRGQQVTLSCSPISGHRSVSWYQQTPGQGLQFLFEYFSETQRNKGNFPGRFSGRQFSNSRSEMNVSTLELGDSALYLCASSPSVRGSTDTQYFGPGTRLTVL.

V is TRBV10-3 and J is TRBJ2-5, with D uncertain. The CDR3 spans 12 residues. Germline CDR1 reads ENHRY; CDR2 reads SYGVKD. The germline V and J ends were trimmed by 0 bases and 5 bases, with 4 bases remaining between them. The CDR3 spells CAISESGETQYF. The CDR3 DNA is TGTGCCATCAGTGAGTCGGGTGAGACCCAGTACTTC.

The chain combines TRBV19 with TRBJ2-1; no clear D. This CDR3 comprises 15 residues. With 7 bases removed from V and 3 bases from J, the gap between germline ends came to 16 bases. Germline CDR1 LNHDA, CDR2 SQIVND (reference sequence). The CDR3, as DNA: TGTGCCAGTACCCCGGGCGCGTTCTTCTACAATGAGCAGTTCTTC. This encodes CASTPGAFFYNEQFF.

This sequence joins TRBV13 and TRBJ1-3; 7 bases map to TRBD1. Per the germline V gene, CDR1 is PRHDT and CDR2 is FYEKMQ (reference sequence). Germline trimming cut 3 bases from V and 1 base from J; bases unmatched to any gene: 6. The CDR3 is made up of 16 amino acids. The CDR3 DNA reads TGTGCCAGCAGCTTCCGGACAGGACGGTCTGGAAACACCATATATTTT. Translated: CASSFRTGRSGNTIYF.

The CDR3 spells CSVGEAGNTIYF. In DNA form, the CDR3 reads TGCAGCGTTGGGGAGGCCGGAAACACCATATATTTT. The rearrangement joins TRBV29-1 to TRBJ1-3; D gene unclear. Deletions cut 4 bases from V and 4 bases from J, with 8 bases between. Germline V lookup: CDR1 SQVTM, CDR2 ANQGSEA. CDR3 length equals 12 residues.

The V gene is TRBV2, the J gene TRBJ2-5; TRBD2 is a possible D gene (5 bases). The CDR3 is 16 residues long. V shed 6 bases and J shed 3 bases, with 20 bases lying between them. The germline CDR1 and CDR2 sequences are SNHLY and FYNNEI. In DNA form, the CDR3 reads TGTGCCAGCAGCGGAGGCTCCCGAGGTGTAGAAGAGACCCAGTACTTC. Protein: CASSGGSRGVEETQYF. Full variable domain (rest looked up from reference TRBV2 and TRBJ2-5): EPEVTQTPSHQVTQMGQEVILRCVPISNHLYFYWYRQILGQKVEFLVSFYNNEISEKSEIFDDQFSVERPDGSNFTLKIRSTKLEDSAMYFCASSGGSRGVEETQYFGPGTRLLVL.

V usage is TRBV6-1 and J usage is TRBJ2-3; no firm D call. Germline V gene sequence: CDR1 MNHNS, CDR2 SASEGT. CDR3 length: 11 amino acids. Trimming pared 8 bases from V and 5 bases from J, leaving 8 bases between. CDR3 sequence reads: CASDLVDTQYF. DNA for the CDR3: TGTGCCAGCGACTTGGTAGATACGCAGTATTTT.

The rearrangement joins TRBV11-2 to TRBJ2-7; 9 positions agree with TRBD1. Germline V gives CDR1 SGHAT, CDR2 FQNNGV. The CDR3 has 16 amino acids. V gave up 5 bases and J gave up 2 bases; unmatched junction bases: 10. CDR3: CASSQPGTGRTYEQYF. CDR3 coding DNA: TGTGCCAGCAGCCAACCAGGGACAGGGCGAACCTACGAGCAGTACTTC.

This clone was observed a few times. The chain is built from TRBV29-1 and TRBJ2-7, with D hard to call. The germline V gene has CDR1 SQVTM and CDR2 ANQGSEA. The CDR3 is made up of 12 amino acids. Trimming pared 8 bases from V and 0 bases from J, leaving 11 bases between. CDR3 DNA sequence: TGCAGCTATACGGCGAGCTCCTACGAGCAGTACTTC. Its translation is CSYTASSYEQYF.

This clone was observed a single time. This chain joins TRBV19 and TRBJ1-2, with D possibly TRBD1 on 6 matching bases. The germline V gene encodes CDR1 LNHDA and CDR2 SQIVND (reference sequence). V was trimmed by 4 bases and J by 9 bases, leaving 12 bases between them. CDR3 size: 12 residues. For the CDR3, the DNA is TGTGCCAGTAGTAGAAAGGGGGTCCGCTACACCTTC. Its protein is CASSRKGVRYTF. The full variable domain, its missing parts supplied by reference TRBV19 and TRBJ1-2, is DGGITQSPKYLFRKEGQNVTLSCEQNLNHDAMYWYRQDPGQGLRLIYYSQIVNDFQKGDIAEGYSVSREKKESFPLTVTSAQKNPTAFYLCASSRKGVRYTFGSGTRLTVV.

The rearrangement uses TRBV18 and TRBJ2-3; D is possibly TRBD1 (6 bases). The germline gives CDR1 KGHSH, CDR2 LQKENI. V was cut by 3 bases and J by 4 bases, with 14 bases left in between. The CDR3 runs 15 residues. In DNA form, the CDR3 reads TGTGCCAGCTCACCCTCCGGACAGAGCCCAGATACGCAGTATTTT. Its translation: CASSPSGQSPDTQYF.

This rearrangement joins TRBV18 to TRBJ1-5, with 9 bases matching TRBD1. From germline, CDR1 is KGHSH and CDR2 LQKENI. The CDR3 covers 17 residues. After removal of 3 bases from V and 2 bases from J, the junction contained 8 bases not matched to a gene. CDR3 nucleotide sequence: TGTGCCAGCTCACCGATTGGACAGGGGAAGGGCAATCAGCCCCAGCATTTT. This encodes CASSPIGQGKGNQPQHF.

The chain employs TRBV10-3 and TRBJ1-1; D remains unclear. Between the trimmed V and J ends, which lost 2 bases and 6 bases, there was a span of 7 bases. CDR3 length: 12 amino acids. Germline V CDR1 and CDR2: ENHRY, SYGVKD. The chain's CDR3 is CAISEILSEAFF. CDR3 bases: TGTGCCATCAGTGAGATTTTGTCTGAAGCTTTCTTT.